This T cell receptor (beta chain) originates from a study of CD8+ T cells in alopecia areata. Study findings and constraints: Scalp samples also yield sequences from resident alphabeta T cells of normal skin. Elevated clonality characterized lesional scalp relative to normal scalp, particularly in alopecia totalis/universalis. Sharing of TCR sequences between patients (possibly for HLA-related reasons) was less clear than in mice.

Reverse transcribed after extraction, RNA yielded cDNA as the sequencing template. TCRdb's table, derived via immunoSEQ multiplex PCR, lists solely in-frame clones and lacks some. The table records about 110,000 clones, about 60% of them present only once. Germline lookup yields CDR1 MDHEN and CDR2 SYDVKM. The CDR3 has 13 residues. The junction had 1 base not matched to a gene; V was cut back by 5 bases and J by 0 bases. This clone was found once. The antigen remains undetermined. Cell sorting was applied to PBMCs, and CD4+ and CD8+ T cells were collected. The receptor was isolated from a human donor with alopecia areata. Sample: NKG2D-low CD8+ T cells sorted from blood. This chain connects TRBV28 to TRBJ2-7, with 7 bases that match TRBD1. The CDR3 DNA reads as TGTGCCAGCAGTGGGGACAGCTCCTACGAGCAGTACTTC. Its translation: CASSGDSSYEQYF.